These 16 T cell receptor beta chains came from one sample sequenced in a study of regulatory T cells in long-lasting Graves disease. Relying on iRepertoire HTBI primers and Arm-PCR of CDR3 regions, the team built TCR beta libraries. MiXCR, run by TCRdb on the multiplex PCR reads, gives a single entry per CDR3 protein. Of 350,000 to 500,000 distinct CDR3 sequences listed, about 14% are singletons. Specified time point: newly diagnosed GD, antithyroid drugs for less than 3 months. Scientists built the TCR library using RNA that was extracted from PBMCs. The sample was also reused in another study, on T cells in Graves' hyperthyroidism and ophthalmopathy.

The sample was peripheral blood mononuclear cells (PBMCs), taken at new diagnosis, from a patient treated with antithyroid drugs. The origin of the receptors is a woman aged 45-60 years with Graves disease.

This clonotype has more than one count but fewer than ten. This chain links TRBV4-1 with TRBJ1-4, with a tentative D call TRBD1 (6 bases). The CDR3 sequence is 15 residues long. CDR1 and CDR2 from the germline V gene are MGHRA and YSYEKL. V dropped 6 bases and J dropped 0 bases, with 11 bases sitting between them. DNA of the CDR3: TGCGCCAGCAGACCCCGGACAGCAACTAATGAAAAACTGTTTTTT. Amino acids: CASRPRTATNEKLFF.

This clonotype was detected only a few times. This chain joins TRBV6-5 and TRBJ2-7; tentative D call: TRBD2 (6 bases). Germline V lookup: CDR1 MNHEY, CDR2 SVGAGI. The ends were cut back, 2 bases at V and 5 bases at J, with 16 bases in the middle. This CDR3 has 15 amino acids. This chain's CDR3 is CASSYGGTSNNEQYF. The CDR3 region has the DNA TGTGCCAGCAGTTACGGCGGGACTTCCAATAACGAGCAGTACTTC.

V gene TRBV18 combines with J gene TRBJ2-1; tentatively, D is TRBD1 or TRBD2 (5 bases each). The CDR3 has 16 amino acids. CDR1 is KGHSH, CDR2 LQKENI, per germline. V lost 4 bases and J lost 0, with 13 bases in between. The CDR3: CASSLAGTISYNEQFF. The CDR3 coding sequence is TGTGCCAGCTCACTTGCCGGGACCATCTCCTACAATGAGCAGTTCTTC.

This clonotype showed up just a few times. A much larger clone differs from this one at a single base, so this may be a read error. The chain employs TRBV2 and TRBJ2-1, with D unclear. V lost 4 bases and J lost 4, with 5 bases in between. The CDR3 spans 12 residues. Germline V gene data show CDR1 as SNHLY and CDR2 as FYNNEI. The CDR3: CASSGIYNEQFF. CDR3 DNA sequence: TGTGCCAGCAGTGGAATTTACAATGAGCAGTTCTTC. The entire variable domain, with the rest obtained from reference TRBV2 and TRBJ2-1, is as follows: EPEVTQTPSHQVTQMGQEVILRCVPISNHLYFYWYRQILGQKVEFLVSFYNNEISEKSEIFDDQFSVERPDGSNFTLKIRSTKLEDSAMYFCASSGIYNEQFFGPGTRLTVL.

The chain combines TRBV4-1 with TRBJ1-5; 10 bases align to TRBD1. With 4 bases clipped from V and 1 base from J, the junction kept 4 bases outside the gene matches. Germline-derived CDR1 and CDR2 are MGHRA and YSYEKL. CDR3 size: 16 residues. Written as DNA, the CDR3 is TGCGCCAGCAGCCCCCGGGACAGGGGAAGCAATCAGCCCCAGCATTTT. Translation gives CASSPRDRGSNQPQHF.

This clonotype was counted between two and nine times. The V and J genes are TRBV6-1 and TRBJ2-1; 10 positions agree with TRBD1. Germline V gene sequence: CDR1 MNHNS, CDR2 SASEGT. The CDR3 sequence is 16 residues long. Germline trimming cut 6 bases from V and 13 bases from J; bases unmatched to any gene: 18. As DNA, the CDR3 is TGTGCCAGCAGACGAAACCCGGGACAGGGGTCCGTAGAACAGTTCTTC. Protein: CASRRNPGQGSVEQFF.

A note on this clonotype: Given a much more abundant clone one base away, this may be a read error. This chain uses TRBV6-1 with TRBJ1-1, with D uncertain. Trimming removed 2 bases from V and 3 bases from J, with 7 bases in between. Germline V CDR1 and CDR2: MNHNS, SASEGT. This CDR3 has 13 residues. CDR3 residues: CASSEHSDTEAFF. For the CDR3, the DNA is TGTGCCAGCAGTGAACACTCCGACACTGAAGCTTTCTTT.

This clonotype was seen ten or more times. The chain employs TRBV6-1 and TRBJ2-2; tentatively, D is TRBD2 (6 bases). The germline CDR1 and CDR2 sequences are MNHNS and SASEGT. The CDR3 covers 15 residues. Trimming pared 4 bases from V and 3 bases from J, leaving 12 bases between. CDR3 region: CASSVPGSYTGELFF. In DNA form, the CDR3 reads TGTGCCAGCAGTGTACCCGGGAGTTACACCGGGGAGCTGTTTTTT.

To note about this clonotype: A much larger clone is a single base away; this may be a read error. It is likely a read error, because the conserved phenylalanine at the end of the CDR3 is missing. CDR3 bases: TGTGCCAGCAGCGGGGTAGCGGGAGTCTACAATGAGCAGTTCATC. Translated: CASSGVAGVYNEQFI. This chain links TRBV7-8 with TRBJ2-1, with 9 bases identical to TRBD2. The germline gives CDR1 SGHVS, CDR2 FQNEAQ. Unmatched junction bases numbered 5, after V lost 5 bases and J lost 3 bases. The CDR3 sequence is 15 residues long.

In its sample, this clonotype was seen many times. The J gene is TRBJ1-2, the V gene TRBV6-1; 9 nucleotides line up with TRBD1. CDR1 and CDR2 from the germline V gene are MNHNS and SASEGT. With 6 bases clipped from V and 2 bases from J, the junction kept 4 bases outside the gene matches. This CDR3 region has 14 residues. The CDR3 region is CASRAGQGNYGYTF. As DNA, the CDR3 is TGTGCCAGCAGAGCAGGACAGGGGAACTATGGCTACACCTTC.

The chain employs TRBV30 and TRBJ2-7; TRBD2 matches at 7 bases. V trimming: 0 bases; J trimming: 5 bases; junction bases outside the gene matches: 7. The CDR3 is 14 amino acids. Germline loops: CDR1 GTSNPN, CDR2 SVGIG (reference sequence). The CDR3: CAWSVRGLVDEQYF. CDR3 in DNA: TGTGCCTGGAGTGTACGTGGACTAGTCGACGAGCAGTACTTC.

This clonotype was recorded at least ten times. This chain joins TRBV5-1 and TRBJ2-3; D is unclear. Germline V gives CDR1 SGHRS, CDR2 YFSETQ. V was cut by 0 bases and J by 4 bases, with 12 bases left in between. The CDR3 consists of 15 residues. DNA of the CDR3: TGCGCCAGCAGCTTGGTCGGCGGAACGGCAGATACGCAGTATTTT. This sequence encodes CASSLVGGTADTQYF.

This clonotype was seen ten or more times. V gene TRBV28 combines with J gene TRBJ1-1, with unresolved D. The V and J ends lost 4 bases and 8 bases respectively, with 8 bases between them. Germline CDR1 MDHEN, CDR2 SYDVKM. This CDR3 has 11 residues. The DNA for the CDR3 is TGTGCCAGCAGTTCTCCCCTAGAAGCTTTCTTT. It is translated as CASSSPLEAFF. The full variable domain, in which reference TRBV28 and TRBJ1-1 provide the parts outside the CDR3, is DVKVTQSSRYLVKRTGEKVFLECVQDMDHENMFWYRQDPGLGLRLIYFSYDVKMKEKGDIPEGYSVSREKKERFSLILESASTNQTSMYLCASSSPLEAFFGQGTRLTVV.

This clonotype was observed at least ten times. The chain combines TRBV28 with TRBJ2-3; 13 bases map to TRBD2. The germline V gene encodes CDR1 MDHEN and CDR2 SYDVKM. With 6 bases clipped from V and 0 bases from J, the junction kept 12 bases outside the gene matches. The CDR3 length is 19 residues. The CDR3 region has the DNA TGTGCCAGCAGAGCCGGGACTAGCGGGATCACGACTAGCACAGATACGCAGTATTTT. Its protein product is CASRAGTSGITTSTDTQYF.

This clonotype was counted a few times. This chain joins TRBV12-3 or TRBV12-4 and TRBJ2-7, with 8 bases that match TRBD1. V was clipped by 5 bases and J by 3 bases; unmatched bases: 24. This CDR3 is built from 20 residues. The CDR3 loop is CASSPAGTGFLGSQNYEQYF. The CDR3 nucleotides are TGTGCCAGCAGTCCCGCCGGGACAGGTTTCTTGGGGAGTCAAAACTACGAGCAGTACTTC.

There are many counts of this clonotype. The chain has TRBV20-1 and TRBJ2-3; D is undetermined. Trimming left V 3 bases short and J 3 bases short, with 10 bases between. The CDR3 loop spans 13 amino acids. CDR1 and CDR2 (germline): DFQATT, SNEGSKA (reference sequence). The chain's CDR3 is CSASRVGTDTQYF. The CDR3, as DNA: TGCAGTGCTAGCAGAGTCGGAACAGATACGCAGTATTTT.